These 18 T cell receptor beta chains came from one sample sequenced in a study of blood T cell repertoires in COVID-19. Measured with immunoSEQ multiplex PCR; TCRdb has only the in-frame clones, and not every one. The sample has more than 80,000 clones; less than 80% are singletons. The sample taken for sequencing was peripheral blood. These receptors were obtained from a man older than 75 with COVID-19, enrolled during active disease.

This chain connects TRBV7-3 to TRBJ2-2, with 12 bases aligning to TRBD2. The CDR3 runs to 16 residues. Germline CDR1 reads SGHTA; CDR2 reads FQGTGA. Trimming removed 4 bases from V and 0 bases from J; junction bases left unmatched: 0. The CDR3 coding sequence is TGTGCCAGCAGCTGGACTAGCGGGGCGAACACCGGGGAGCTGTTTTTT. Translation gives CASSWTSGANTGELFF.

This chain links TRBV6-2 or TRBV6-3 with TRBJ1-1; TRBD1 matches 9 bases. Germline CDR1 and CDR2: MNHEY and SVGEGT. CDR3 length: 15 amino acids. J lost 0 bases, V lost 5 bases, and 4 bases had no gene match. In DNA, the CDR3 is TGTGCCAGCAGTCAAAGGGACAGGGTGAACACTGAAGCTTTCTTT. Translation gives CASSQRDRVNTEAFF.

V is TRBV6-1 and J is TRBJ1-3, with D possibly TRBD1 on 6 matching bases. CDR1 is MNHNS and CDR2 is SASEGT in the germline V gene. The ends were cut back, 3 bases at V and 11 bases at J, with 14 bases in the middle. The CDR3 has 13 residues. This chain's CDR3 is CASSEEWGRAIYF. The CDR3 nucleotides read TGTGCCAGCAGTGAGGAATGGGGGCGCGCCATATATTTT.

The J gene is TRBJ2-2, the V gene TRBV4-1; possibly TRBD1 for D (6 bases). The CDR3 has 16 amino acids. Germline-derived CDR1 and CDR2 are MGHRA and YSYEKL. The ends were cut back, 3 bases at V and 7 bases at J, with 18 bases in the middle. CDR3 DNA sequence: TGCGCCAGCAGCCACGGTGGCGCCGAAGGGGGCGGGGAGCTGTTTTTT. Translation: CASSHGGAEGGGELFF.

The chain uses TRBV28 and TRBJ2-7, with 8 bases lining up with TRBD1. CDR1 and CDR2 (germline): MDHEN, SYDVKM. Unmatched junction bases numbered 11, after V lost 4 bases and J lost 6 bases. The CDR3 runs to 15 residues. The CDR3 loop reads CASSSPGTGGAEQYF. Here the CDR3 DNA reads TGTGCCAGCAGTTCCCCCGGGACAGGAGGGGCCGAGCAGTACTTC.

The CDR3 region is CSVEGQTDTQYF. Here the CDR3 DNA reads TGCAGCGTTGAGGGGCAAACAGATACGCAGTATTTT. The rearrangement joins TRBV29-1 to TRBJ2-3; TRBD1 is a possible D gene (5 bases). V was cut by 3 bases and J by 3 bases, with 7 bases left in between. Germline CDR1 is SQVTM and CDR2 is ANQGSEA. The CDR3 has 12 amino acids.

The genes are TRBV7-9 and TRBJ1-1; possible D gene TRBD1, 6 bases. CDR3 length: 13 amino acids. Trimming stripped 4 bases from V and 5 bases from J, with 11 bases between. CDR1 is SEHNR and CDR2 is FQNEAQ in the germline V gene (reference sequence). The DNA of the CDR3 is TGTGCCAGCAGCTCCCACAGGGATACTGAAGCTTTCTTT. This sequence encodes CASSSHRDTEAFF. Supplemented by reference TRBV7-9 and TRBJ1-1, the full variable domain reads DTGVSQNPRHKITKRGQNVTFRCDPISEHNRLYWYRQTLGQGPEFLTYFQNEAQLEKSRLLSDRFSAERPKGSFSTLEIQRTEQGDSAMYLCASSSHRDTEAFFGQGTRLTVV.

The rearrangement joins TRBV6-5 to TRBJ1-4; D may be TRBD1 (5 bases). V was shortened by 8 bases and J by 6 bases, with 16 bases between the two germline ends. The germline V gene encodes CDR1 MNHEY and CDR2 SVGAGI. This CDR3 contains 14 residues. CDR3 nucleotide sequence: TGTGCCAGCGGTATCAGGGATTGGGATGAAAAACTGTTTTTT. This codes for CASGIRDWDEKLFF.

This clone has more than one count but fewer than ten. For the CDR3, the DNA is TGTGCCAGCAGCCAGGGACAGGAAGGCTATGGCTACACCTTC. It translates to CASSQGQEGYGYTF. The chain recombines TRBV7-8 with TRBJ1-2; 8 positions match TRBD1. The CDR3 extends over 14 amino acids. The trim removed 5 bases at V and 4 bases at J, leaving 6 bases unmatched. CDR1 is SGHVS and CDR2 is FQNEAQ in the germline V gene.

The V call is TRBV2, the J call TRBJ1-4, with 8 bases that match TRBD1. The CDR3 is 13 residues long. Per the germline V gene, CDR1 is SNHLY and CDR2 is FYNNEI. Unmatched junction bases numbered 5, after V lost 6 bases and J lost 8 bases. The CDR3 loop reads CASRETGEEKLFF. CDR3 DNA sequence: TGTGCCAGCAGGGAGACAGGGGAGGAAAAACTGTTTTTT.

This clone has only one observation. This rearrangement joins TRBV19 to TRBJ1-5; tentatively, D is TRBD1 (6 bases). Trimming removed 2 bases at V and 0 bases at J, with 8 bases between. The CDR3 extends over 15 amino acids. Germline CDR1 LNHDA, CDR2 SQIVND (reference sequence). The DNA for the CDR3 is TGTGCCAGTAGTATAAGGGGGAATAGCAATCAGCCCCAGCATTTT. Amino acid sequence: CASSIRGNSNQPQHF.

In this sample, this clone turned up a few times. CDR3 residues: CASSSNRGTFGYTF. The CDR3 DNA follows: TGTGCCAGCAGCTCCAATAGGGGGACGTTTGGCTACACCTTC. The chain combines TRBV7-2 with TRBJ1-2, with a tentative D call TRBD1 (6 bases). The V gene lost 4 bases and the J gene lost 7 bases, with 16 bases spanning the gap. Germline V gene data show CDR1 as SGHTA and CDR2 as FQGNSA. The CDR3 loop spans 14 amino acids.

This clone appeared many times. The chain links TRBV7-2 to TRBJ1-5; no clear D gene. CDR3 length: 13 amino acids. V was shortened by 3 bases and J by 3 bases, with 6 bases between the two germline ends. Per germline, CDR1 SGHTA and CDR2 FQGNSA. CDR3 protein: CASSFGLNQPQHF. Here the CDR3 DNA reads TGTGCCAGCAGCTTCGGTCTCAATCAGCCCCAGCATTTT.

The chain carries TRBV7-3 and TRBJ2-7; 7 positions match TRBD2. With 2 bases clipped from V and 2 bases from J, the junction kept 6 bases outside the gene matches. This CDR3 comprises 15 residues. Germline-derived CDR1 and CDR2 are SGHTA and FQGTGA. CDR3 DNA sequence: TGTGCCAGCAGCTTATTTGGGGGGGAGACCTACGAGCAGTACTTC. It encodes CASSLFGGETYEQYF.

This clone was seen only once. V gene TRBV6-5 combines with J gene TRBJ1-1, with D tentatively TRBD1 (6 bases). The germline V gene has CDR1 MNHEY and CDR2 SVGAGI. Trimming left V 6 bases short and J 11 bases short, with 16 bases between. This CDR3 is 12 amino acids long. The CDR3 DNA reads as TGTGCCAGCAGGAACGCAGGGGACGGGGCTTTCTTT. Translated: CASRNAGDGAFF.

The genes are TRBV18 and TRBJ1-6, with TRBD1 matching 8 bases. CDR3 length: 15 residues. CDR1 and CDR2 (germline): KGHSH, LQKENI. V lost 0 bases and J lost 10; bases outside the gene matches: 5. In DNA form, the CDR3 reads TGTGCCAGCTCACCACCGGACAGGGTTGGCTCACCCCTCCACTTT. It translates to CASSPPDRVGSPLHF.

This clone turned up a few times. The chain joins TRBV30 to TRBJ1-5; D gene ambiguous. This CDR3 has 15 amino acids. Between the trimmed V and J ends, which lost 0 bases and 1 base, there was a span of 10 bases. Germline V gene data show CDR1 as GTSNPN and CDR2 as SVGIG (reference sequence). This CDR3 is CAWSVGGRSNQPQHF. The CDR3 bases are TGTGCCTGGAGTGTAGGCGGTCGAAGCAATCAGCCCCAGCATTTT.

The chain employs TRBV5-1 and TRBJ2-5; maybe TRBD2 (6 bases). Germline V CDR1 and CDR2: SGHRS, YFSETQ. The CDR3 covers 15 residues. Between the trimmed V and J ends, which lost 6 bases and 5 bases, there was a span of 20 bases. The CDR3 protein is CASTPGGMGRETQYF. The CDR3 nucleotides are TGCGCCAGCACTCCTGGGGGGATGGGCCGGGAGACCCAGTACTTC.